The TCR beta chain described here comes from a study of blood T cell repertoires in COVID-19. Study-level information: PBMCs, B-cell-depleted T cells, or T cells were the source of the cDNA or gDNA that made up the material.

With 0 bases removed from V and 0 bases from J, the gap between germline ends came to 7 bases. Germline V gene data show CDR1 as GTSNPN and CDR2 as SVGIG (reference sequence). The CDR3 length is 14 residues. In the original workflow: Estimation of nucleated cell counts was performed using reference gene primer amplification. Profiled with immunoSEQ multiplex PCR; TCRdb holds only in-frame clones, not every one. V, J and clone size are those of that table, while D and trimming were read from the DNA. This table holds approximately 100,000 clones, about 79% found once. This clonotype originated in a woman of 80 years or more with active or convalescent COVID-19. Sequenced material: peripheral blood. V and J are TRBV30 and TRBJ2-3; weak D call: TRBD1 (5 bases). Here the CDR3 DNA reads TGTGCCTGGAGTGTACAGGTTAGCACAGATACGCAGTATTTT. It encodes CAWSVQVSTDTQYF.